This TCR beta chain was sequenced for a study of blood T cell repertoires in COVID-19. The wider study: T cells, B-cell-depleted T cells, or PBMCs provided the cDNA or gDNA that served as material.

CDR1 is MDHEN, CDR2 SYDVKM, per germline. The CDR3 length is 13 residues. Trimming shortened V by 5 bases and J by 1 base, and 6 bases separated the two germline ends. In the authors' methods: Nucleated cell number was recorded as an estimate derived from reference gene primer amplification. Assay: immunoSEQ multiplex PCR; the TCRdb copy retains only in-frame clones and omits some. V and J calls and clone size are copied from that table; D and trimming were computed from the DNA. The data show about 140,000 clones, with almost 80% seen just once and 10% to 11% held by the top ten. The receptor comes from a man between 60 and 75 years old who had recovered from COVID-19. The chain links TRBV28 to TRBJ1-3; D remains unclear. Sequenced material: peripheral blood. CDR3 DNA sequence: TGTGCCAGCAGTCCCCTATCTGGAAACACCATATATTTT. Translation gives CASSPLSGNTIYF.